The 11 T cell receptor beta chains in this list originate from one sample, sequenced in a study of blood T cells in healthy people across ages. Next came a second PCR, run for about 7 to 12 cycles, which used a sample-barcoded 5' primer along with a J-beta primer mix. TCRdb used MiXCR to reprocess the 5' RACE reads, holding one entry per CDR3 protein. The data show about a million distinct CDR3 sequences, just over 50% seen once. What was sequenced was blood. These receptor sequences come from an older woman in good health.

This chain joins TRBV20-1 and TRBJ2-1; tentative D call: TRBD2 (5 bases). There are 16 residues in the CDR3. V gave up 3 bases and J gave up 4 bases, with 19 bases separating them. Germline CDR1 reads DFQATT; CDR2 reads SNEGSKA (reference sequence). The CDR3 DNA sequence: TGCAGTGCTAGGGGGAGACGGAGCGGTATGTACAATGAGCAGTTCTTC. Protein: CSARGRRSGMYNEQFF.

This chain uses TRBV12-3 or TRBV12-4 with TRBJ2-7; tentatively, D is TRBD2 (5 bases). The CDR3 runs 13 residues. Trimming left V 2 bases short and J 4 bases short, with 9 bases between. CDR3 DNA sequence: TGTGCCAGCAGTTTATTATCGGGATACGAGCAGTACTTC. This gives the protein CASSLLSGYEQYF.

The chain carries TRBV25-1 and TRBJ1-2; 9 nucleotides line up with TRBD1. The CDR3 spans 12 residues. Germline lookup yields CDR1 MGHDK and CDR2 SYGVNS. V was clipped by 8 bases and J by 8 bases; unmatched bases: 6. CDR3 region: CASRTGGAGYTF. The CDR3 nucleotides are TGTGCCAGCCGTACAGGGGGCGCCGGCTACACCTTC.

The V call is TRBV29-1, the J call TRBJ1-4; no definite D call. CDR3 length equals 13 residues. Germline V gene sequence: CDR1 SQVTM, CDR2 ANQGSEA. The V gene lost 4 bases and the J gene lost 6 bases, with 12 bases spanning the gap. For the CDR3, the DNA is TGCAGCGTTGTCGGGCCCCGGGATGAAAAACTGTTTTTT. Its translation is CSVVGPRDEKLFF.

This sequence joins TRBV4-1 and TRBJ2-1; D may be TRBD1 or TRBD2 (5 bases each). Trimming took 3 bases from V and 12 from J, leaving 36 bases between them. The CDR3 runs 20 residues. Germline values: CDR1 MGHRA, CDR2 YSYEKL. CDR3 residues: CASSHPPGRRLSSIPDVQFF. The CDR3 DNA is TGCGCCAGCAGCCACCCCCCGGGACGGCGACTGTCTAGTATTCCGGACGTGCAGTTCTTC.

This clonotype was observed a handful of times. The chain combines TRBV7-9 with TRBJ1-1, with D possibly being TRBD1 (6 bases). Trimming pared 5 bases from V and 3 bases from J, leaving 13 bases between. Germline V gene lookup returns CDR1 SEHNR and CDR2 FQNEAQ (reference sequence). The CDR3 has 14 residues. The chain's CDR3 is CASSQFAGDTEAFF. Here the CDR3 DNA reads TGTGCCAGCAGCCAATTCGCAGGGGACACTGAAGCTTTCTTT.

This clonotype was counted between two and nine times. The CDR3 loop is CSARGGGTANTEAFF. For the CDR3, the DNA is TGCAGTGCTAGAGGGGGAGGGACAGCGAACACTGAAGCTTTCTTT. The chain has TRBV20-1 and TRBJ1-1, with TRBD1 matching over 7 bases. This CDR3 has 15 residues. Germline loops: CDR1 DFQATT, CDR2 SNEGSKA (reference sequence). The junction had 6 bases not matched to a gene; V was cut back by 1 base and J by 1 base.

This chain joins TRBV7-6 and TRBJ2-5, with TRBD1 matching over 10 bases. Germline assignment: CDR1 SGHVS and CDR2 FNYEAQ. With 1 base clipped from V and 2 bases from J, the junction kept 4 bases outside the gene matches. The CDR3 totals 16 residues. The CDR3 loop reads CASSLDGTGAQETQYF. CDR3 coding DNA: TGTGCCAGCAGCTTAGATGGGACAGGGGCGCAAGAGACCCAGTACTTC.

This clonotype has more than one count but fewer than ten. The CDR3 DNA is TGCGCCAGCAGCCCCGGGACTAGCAGGAGGGGGCGAAGAGAGACCCAGTACTTC. Translation gives CASSPGTSRRGRRETQYF. The J gene is TRBJ2-5, the V gene TRBV4-1, with 9 positions matching TRBD2. There are 18 residues in the CDR3. V was pared by 4 bases and J by 4 bases, with 16 bases of the junction left unmatched. In germline, CDR1 is MGHRA, CDR2 YSYEKL.

The chain links TRBV14 to TRBJ2-7; D is uncertain. Germline V gene data show CDR1 as SGHDN and CDR2 as FVKESK. The germline V and J ends were trimmed by 4 bases and 5 bases, with 12 bases remaining between them. This CDR3 has 13 residues. The DNA of the CDR3 is TGTGCCAGCAGCCTCTTACTTGGACACGAGCAGTACTTC. As protein: CASSLLLGHEQYF. Full variable domain (rest looked up from reference TRBV14 and TRBJ2-7): EAGVTQFPSHSVIEKGQTVTLRCDPISGHDNLYWYRRVMGKEIKFLLHFVKESKQDESGMPNNRFLAERTGGTYSTLKVQPAELEDSGVYFCASSLLLGHEQYFGPGTRLTVT.

This clonotype has just a few counts. The V gene is TRBV4-1, the J gene TRBJ2-2; a weak D match, TRBD2 (6 bases). This CDR3 contains 16 residues. Per germline, CDR1 MGHRA and CDR2 YSYEKL. V lost 2 bases, J lost 5 bases, and 15 bases lay in between. CDR3 residues: CASSQLTRQRTGELFF. CDR3 bases: TGCGCCAGCAGCCAACTGACTAGACAAAGAACCGGGGAGCTGTTTTTT.